This TCR beta chain is from a study of Graves' ophthalmopathy and Graves' hyperthyroidism. The overall study: Peripheral blood (taken before any treatment) was collected at initial diagnosis.

V gave up 1 base and J gave up 1 base, with 7 bases separating them. There are 15 residues in the CDR3. Amplification targeted the TCR beta CDR3 regions, with RNA transcripts as the source material. Following a first-round RT-PCR that used HTBI primers, a second-round multiplex PCR was carried out. TCRdb independently ran MiXCR on the multiplex PCR reads; one entry per CDR3 protein. The sample yields 680,000 or so distinct CDR3 sequences, 22% seen once. Specimen: peripheral blood. The sequence was collected from a young woman with stable Graves' hyperthyroidism. Some clones in this sample may be carry-over from other donors' samples. The V gene is TRBV12-3 or TRBV12-4, the J gene TRBJ2-2; D is unclear. This CDR3 reads CASSLDPLNTGELFF. The CDR3 DNA sequence: TGTGCCAGCAGTTTAGACCCTCTGAACACCGGGGAGCTGTTTTTT.